These 13 T cell receptor beta chains were sequenced from one sample in a study of PD-1 blockade in classical Hodgkin lymphoma. Produced via immunoSEQ multiplex PCR; TCRdb's table is partial and in-frame only. In the table there are 4,000 to 4,500 clones, about 79% of which are singletons. Autologous stem cell transplantation was followed by relapse in every patient, and brentuximab vedotin exposure varied. The study purified CD4+ T cells from thawed PBMCs using magnetic negative selection. Sequenced material: CD4+ T cells from blood, taken at baseline. The receptors originated from a human donor with classical Hodgkin lymphoma.

The J gene is TRBJ2-3, the V gene TRBV5-1; 9 bases align to TRBD2. CDR3 length: 15 amino acids. Germline CDR1 and CDR2: SGHRS and YFSETQ. The V segment lost 4 bases and the J segment 3 bases; nucleotides outside the gene matches: 6. The CDR3 coding sequence is TGCGCCAGCAGCATCGGGACTAGCTGGACAGATACGCAGTATTTT. Residues: CASSIGTSWTDTQYF.

This chain uses TRBV18 with TRBJ1-5; TRBD1 matches at 9 bases. Per the germline V gene, CDR1 is KGHSH and CDR2 is LQKENI. V was clipped by 3 bases and J by 5 bases; unmatched bases: 8. The CDR3 has 16 residues. CDR3 sequence: CASSPWGQGIDQPQHF. The CDR3 DNA reads TGTGCCAGCTCACCTTGGGGACAGGGAATCGATCAGCCCCAGCATTTT.

The genes are TRBV5-4 and TRBJ2-4; 7 bases line up with TRBD2. Germline CDR1 and CDR2: SGHNT and YYREEE (reference sequence). The ends lost 3 bases at V and 16 bases at J; junction bases unmatched: 16. The CDR3 length is 14 residues. CDR3 DNA: TGTGCCAGCAGCTATGGGGGGGGACCGCAACAAGGTTACTTC. Its translation: CASSYGGGPQQGYF.

The CDR3 sequence is CASSLVGPGETQYF. The CDR3 DNA sequence: TGCGCCAGCAGCTTGGTAGGGCCGGGGGAGACCCAGTACTTC. This chain joins TRBV5-1 and TRBJ2-5, with a possible D match to TRBD2 (5 bases). This CDR3 contains 14 residues. V was cut by 0 bases and J by 5 bases, with 11 bases left in between. Per germline, CDR1 SGHRS and CDR2 YFSETQ.

The chain recombines TRBV10-3 with TRBJ2-1; D call uncertain. Germline V lookup: CDR1 ENHRY, CDR2 SYGVKD. The V end was cut by 5 bases, the J end by 8 bases, with 10 bases between. This CDR3 has 12 amino acids. The CDR3 here is CAISSRGDEQFF. In DNA form, the CDR3 reads TGTGCCATCAGTTCGCGTGGTGATGAGCAGTTCTTC.

This chain joins TRBV4-2 and TRBJ2-7, with TRBD1 as a possible D gene (5 bases). Deletions cut 4 bases from V and 2 bases from J, with 12 bases between. Per germline, CDR1 LGHNA and CDR2 YNFKEQ. The CDR3 contains 14 residues. CDR3 in DNA: TGTGCCAGCAGCCGCGCCGACAGCACCTACGAGCAGTACTTC. Its protein is CASSRADSTYEQYF.

The chain uses TRBV6-1 and TRBJ1-6, with a possible D match to TRBD1 (5 bases). The CDR3 has 15 amino acids. Trimming left V 7 bases short and J 0 bases short, with 10 bases between. CDR1 MNHNS and CDR2 SASEGT come from the germline V gene. CDR3 DNA sequence: TGTGCCAGCAACAGGCTGAGCTCCTATAATTCACCCCTCCACTTT. This sequence encodes CASNRLSSYNSPLHF.

A remark on this clone: At one end the junction does not follow the germline gene, possibly because of a read error. The chain is built from TRBV6-1 and TRBJ2-7; TRBD2 matches 9 bases. The germline gives CDR1 MNHNS, CDR2 SASEGT. The CDR3 has 16 residues. The CDR3 DNA reads TGTGCCAGCAGCGAAGTCAGCGGGGGGCTATCCTACGAGCAGTACTTC. Protein product: CASSEVSGGLSYEQYF.

This clone turned up a few times. The chain carries TRBV10-3 and TRBJ1-1; D gene uncertain. CDR1 is ENHRY and CDR2 is SYGVKD in the germline V gene. Trimming removed 7 bases from V and 3 bases from J, with 12 bases in between. The length of the CDR3 is 13 residues. The CDR3 DNA sequence: TGTGCCATCACCACGACGGTTGACACTGAAGCTTTCTTT. It codes for CAITTTVDTEAFF.

V and J are TRBV10-3 and TRBJ1-2, with TRBD1 as a possible D gene (5 bases). The CDR3 is 14 residues long. Germline CDR1 reads ENHRY; CDR2 reads SYGVKD. The V end lost 10 bases, the J end lost 2 bases, and 17 bases lay between the germline ends. The CDR3 loop is CATHSPQGNYGYTF. Written as DNA, the CDR3 is TGTGCCACCCACAGTCCGCAGGGCAACTATGGCTACACCTTC.

The V and J genes are TRBV5-4 and TRBJ1-1; TRBD1 might be the D (5 bases). The CDR3 is 14 residues long. Germline V gene sequence: CDR1 SGHNT, CDR2 YYREEE (reference sequence). Trimming left V 3 bases short and J 5 bases short, with 14 bases between. CDR3 loop: CASSSETAWTEAFF. DNA of the CDR3: TGTGCCAGCAGCTCGGAGACAGCTTGGACTGAAGCTTTCTTT.

The V call is TRBV25-1, the J call TRBJ1-1; tentative D call: TRBD1 (5 bases). CDR3 length: 12 amino acids. Trimming removed 7 bases at V and 3 bases at J, with 9 bases between. Germline CDR1 reads MGHDK; CDR2 reads SYGVNS. This chain's CDR3 is CASKGRYTEAFF. The CDR3 DNA is TGTGCCAGCAAGGGACGGTACACTGAAGCTTTCTTT.

The V call is TRBV5-1, the J call TRBJ2-7; 8 bases agree with TRBD1. V lost 0 bases and J lost 7; bases outside the gene matches: 9. The germline V gene encodes CDR1 SGHRS and CDR2 YFSETQ. The CDR3 totals 15 residues. This chain's CDR3 is CASSLAGGTGGEQYV. The CDR3 nucleotides are TGCGCCAGCAGCTTGGCCGGCGGTACAGGGGGAGAGCAGTACGTC.